This TCR beta chain appears in the sequencing data of a study of early T cells in non-severe SARS-CoV-2 infection. The wider study: From unsorted whole blood, bulk RNA was sequenced, and the chains remained unpaired. The study's findings and limits: Lookups in VDJdb leaned toward anti-spike CD8 responses and missed private and CD4 specificities.

This clonotype was counted at least ten times. Its antigen remains unidentified. Attachment of unique molecular identifiers was made to individual cDNA molecules. One entry per CDR3 protein, called by TCRdb with MiXCR from the 5' RACE reads. The table includes about 59,000 distinct CDR3 sequences, around 13% detected once. The germline CDR1 and CDR2 sequences are SEHNR and FQNEAQ (reference sequence). The CDR3 consists of 12 residues. Trimming cost V 5 bases and J 4 bases, with 8 bases left between them. The rearrangement links TRBV7-9 to TRBJ1-1; no clear D gene. Source: whole blood, taken at baseline. This receptor was obtained from an adult who was a healthcare worker with PCR-confirmed SARS-CoV-2 infection or an uninfected control (not recorded which). CDR3 nucleotide sequence: TGTGCCAGCAGCCCCGTCATCACTGAAGCTTTCTTT. It yields the protein CASSPVITEAFF.